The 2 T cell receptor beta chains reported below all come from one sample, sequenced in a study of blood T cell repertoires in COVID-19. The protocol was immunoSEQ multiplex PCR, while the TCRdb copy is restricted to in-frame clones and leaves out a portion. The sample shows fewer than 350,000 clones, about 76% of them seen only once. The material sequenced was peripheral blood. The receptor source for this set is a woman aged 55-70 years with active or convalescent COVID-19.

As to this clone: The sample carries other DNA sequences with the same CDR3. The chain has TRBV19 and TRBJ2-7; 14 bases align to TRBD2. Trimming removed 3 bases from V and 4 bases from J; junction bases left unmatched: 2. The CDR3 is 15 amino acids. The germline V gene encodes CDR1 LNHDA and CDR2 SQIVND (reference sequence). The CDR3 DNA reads TGTGCCAGTAGTATCCGACTAGCGGGGGGGTACGAGCAGTACTTC. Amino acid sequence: CASSIRLAGGYEQYF. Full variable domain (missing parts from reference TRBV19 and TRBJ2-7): DGGITQSPKYLFRKEGQNVTLSCEQNLNHDAMYWYRQDPGQGLRLIYYSQIVNDFQKGDIAEGYSVSREKKESFPLTVTSAQKNPTAFYLCASSIRLAGGYEQYFGPGTRLTVT.

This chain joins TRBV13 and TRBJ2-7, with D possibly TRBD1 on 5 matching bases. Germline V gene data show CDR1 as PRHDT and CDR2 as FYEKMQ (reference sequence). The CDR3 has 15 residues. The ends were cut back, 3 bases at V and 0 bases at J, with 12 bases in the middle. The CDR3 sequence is CASSFLRRGSYEQYF. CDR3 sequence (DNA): TGTGCCAGCAGCTTCTTACGAAGGGGCTCCTACGAGCAGTACTTC.